The clone carrying this T cell receptor beta chain was seen only a few times. Its specificity is not known. The sample originates from a study of T cells after yellow fever vaccination. The TCR cDNA carried a universal primer site and UMIs from 5'RACE template switching. TCRdb recomputed calls from the 5' RACE reads with MiXCR, one row per CDR3 protein. The table shows nearly 550,000 distinct CDR3 sequences, with about a fifth occurring only once. The germline V gene encodes CDR1 SEHNR and CDR2 FQNEAQ (reference sequence). This CDR3 is built from 14 residues. V was cut by 5 bases and J by 3 bases, with 13 bases left in between. Overall study findings and caveats: Of the clonotypes, a small share occurred in both CD4 and CD8 compartments. Most clones from primary vaccination resurfaced after the booster (about 95% CD4, approximately 87% CD8).

The sample consisted of PBMCs, taken 15 days after the yellow fever booster vaccination. The chain is built from TRBV7-9 and TRBJ2-5, with D possibly matching TRBD2 (5 bases). This receptor was obtained from a young man who received the YFV17D yellow fever vaccine. The CDR3 DNA reads as TGTGCCAGCAGCCCAGGACTTATCAAAGAGACCCAGTACTTC. Translating gives CASSPGLIKETQYF.